A single sample gave rise to the 21 T cell receptor beta chains below, sequenced in a study of technical replicates of blood from a handful of donors (dated by TCRdb to 2016 to 2017). The library was made by the immunoSEQ multiplex PCR assay. The clones in this table, taken by TCRdb from immuneACCESS, are in-frame only. Not every clone is retained; where verified, under half of the shortfall comes from an unresolved V gene, and the cause of the rest is unknown. The sample data list fewer than 85,000 clones, and just under 95% of these were observed just once. The ten biggest clones cover 0.4% to 0.5% of the sample. The sequenced sample consisted of T cells isolated from PBMCs. These receptors were obtained from a human donor in good health.

This clone has a single count. The CDR3 coding sequence is TGCGCCAGCAGCCGAGTGGGACAGTATGGCTACACCTTC. Amino acid sequence: CASSRVGQYGYTF. The gene calls are TRBV4-3 and TRBJ1-2; 7 bases line up with TRBD1. V was pared by 4 bases and J by 5 bases, with 4 bases of the junction left unmatched. Germline V gene lookup returns CDR1 LGHNA and CDR2 YSLEER. The CDR3 loop spans 13 amino acids.

The chain joins TRBV2 to TRBJ1-5; no reliable D call. This CDR3 has 15 residues. CDR1 SNHLY and CDR2 FYNNEI come from the germline V gene. Trimming removed 6 bases from V and 2 bases from J, with 14 bases in between. CDR3 in amino acids: CASSASRVGNQPQHF. CDR3 DNA: TGTGCCAGCAGCGCGTCCCGTGTTGGCAATCAGCCCCAGCATTTT. The full variable domain, completed using reference TRBV2 and TRBJ1-5, is EPEVTQTPSHQVTQMGQEVILRCVPISNHLYFYWYRQILGQKVEFLVSFYNNEISEKSEIFDDQFSVERPDGSNFTLKIRSTKLEDSAMYFCASSASRVGNQPQHFGDGTRLSIL.

The V gene is TRBV7-2, the J gene TRBJ2-1; D perhaps matches TRBD2 (5 bases). This CDR3 has 14 amino acids. V was pared by 0 bases and J by 2 bases, with 5 bases between. Germline V gene data show CDR1 as SGHTA and CDR2 as FQGNSA. Written as DNA, the CDR3 is TGTGCCAGCAGCTTAGCGGGAGCCTACAATGAGCAGTTCTTC. This codes for CASSLAGAYNEQFF.

In DNA form, the CDR3 reads TGTGCCTGGAGTGTAGGGACATTTAAAAACATTCAGTACTTC. Translated, it gives CAWSVGTFKNIQYF. The chain combines TRBV30 with TRBJ2-4, with a possible D match to TRBD1 (6 bases). Germline V gene lookup returns CDR1 GTSNPN and CDR2 SVGIG (reference sequence). Trimming took 0 bases from V and 4 from J, leaving 10 bases between them. This CDR3 has 14 amino acids.

This chain links TRBV7-2 with TRBJ2-3, with D possibly matching TRBD2 (6 bases). The CDR3 covers 16 residues. Germline CDR1 is SGHTA and CDR2 is FQGNSA. Trimming pared 2 bases from V and 2 bases from J, leaving 14 bases between. For the CDR3, the DNA is TGTGCCAGCAGCTTAAACGTCGGGAGAACCACAGATACGCAGTATTTT. Translating it yields CASSLNVGRTTDTQYF.

The V gene is TRBV7-8, the J gene TRBJ1-2; D might be TRBD1 (5 bases). Germline lookup yields CDR1 SGHVS and CDR2 FQNEAQ. This CDR3 is built from 14 residues. Trimming removed 5 bases at V and 5 bases at J, with 15 bases between. CDR3 sequence: CASSLGHQSYGYTF. In DNA form, the CDR3 reads TGTGCCAGCAGCCTTGGACACCAATCATATGGCTACACCTTC.

This chain uses TRBV18 with TRBJ2-5, with 11 bases aligning to TRBD2. This CDR3 has 14 amino acids. Per the germline V gene, CDR1 is KGHSH and CDR2 is LQKENI. Losses at the gene ends were 4 bases for V and 4 bases for J; bases not matched to a gene: 2. The CDR3 DNA is TGTGCCAGCTCACTAGCGGGAGGGCCAGAGACCCAGTACTTC. Amino acids: CASSLAGGPETQYF.

The J gene is TRBJ1-1, the V gene TRBV7-3; no reliable D call. There are 14 residues in the CDR3. Germline V CDR1 and CDR2: SGHTA, FQGTGA. V was cut by 2 bases and J by 2 bases, with 9 bases left in between. The CDR3 sequence is CASSLFPGNTEAFF. In DNA form, the CDR3 reads TGTGCCAGCAGCTTATTTCCGGGTAACACTGAAGCTTTCTTT.

This clone was seen just once. J is TRBJ2-7 and V is TRBV19, with TRBD1 matching 7 bases. The V segment lost 1 base and the J segment 0 bases; nucleotides outside the gene matches: 3. The CDR3 length is 15 residues. Germline assignment: CDR1 LNHDA and CDR2 SQIVND (reference sequence). CDR3: CASSIVTGDSYEQYF. In DNA form, the CDR3 reads TGTGCCAGTAGTATAGTCACAGGGGACTCCTACGAGCAGTACTTC. The complete variable domain, with remaining parts taken from reference TRBV19 and TRBJ2-7, reads DGGITQSPKYLFRKEGQNVTLSCEQNLNHDAMYWYRQDPGQGLRLIYYSQIVNDFQKGDIAEGYSVSREKKESFPLTVTSAQKNPTAFYLCASSIVTGDSYEQYFGPGTRLTVT.

The chain is built from TRBV5-1 and TRBJ2-7; D unclear. Germline V lookup: CDR1 SGHRS, CDR2 YFSETQ. The CDR3 consists of 13 residues. Trimming took 0 bases from V and 4 from J, leaving 8 bases between them. As DNA, the CDR3 is TGCGCCAGCAGCTTGGCCCCGTCGTACGAGCAGTACTTC. Its protein product is CASSLAPSYEQYF.

The chain joins TRBV5-1 to TRBJ2-1; 8 bases map to TRBD2. The CDR3 extends over 16 amino acids. V was clipped by 5 bases and J by 4 bases; unmatched bases: 11. CDR1 SGHRS and CDR2 YFSETQ come from the germline V gene. CDR3 sequence: CASSRSGRGTYNEQFF. The CDR3 DNA reads TGCGCCAGCAGTAGGAGCGGGAGAGGCACTTACAATGAGCAGTTCTTC.

V and J are TRBV4-1 and TRBJ2-1, with a tentative D call TRBD1 (5 bases). The germline gives CDR1 MGHRA, CDR2 YSYEKL. The CDR3 has 11 amino acids. Trimming stripped 6 bases from V and 9 bases from J, with 9 bases between. The CDR3 loop reads CASSDRGEQFF. As DNA, the CDR3 is TGCGCCAGCAGTGACAGAGGTGAGCAGTTCTTC.

The rearrangement links TRBV13 to TRBJ2-2, with 7 bases lining up with TRBD1. Germline values: CDR1 PRHDT, CDR2 FYEKMQ (reference sequence). CDR3 length: 16 residues. V gave up 5 bases and J gave up 4 bases; unmatched junction bases: 10. As DNA, the CDR3 is TGTGCCAGCAGCACAACGACAGGGTGGGCCACCGGGGAGCTGTTTTTT. Its translation is CASSTTTGWATGELFF.

The CDR3 coding sequence is TGTGCCAGTAGTCCCTTATATGACAGGGCTTCGGGCTACGAGCAGTACTTC. As protein: CASSPLYDRASGYEQYF. J is TRBJ2-7 and V is TRBV19, with TRBD1 matching over 7 bases. J was trimmed by 3 bases and V by 5 bases; bases with no gene match: 16. This CDR3 region has 17 residues. Germline CDR1 and CDR2: LNHDA and SQIVND (reference sequence).

The chain carries TRBV6-5 and TRBJ2-5; maybe TRBD1 (6 bases). The V end lost 2 bases, the J end lost 3 bases, and 10 bases lay between the germline ends. The V gene's germline CDR1 is MNHEY and CDR2 SVGAGI. The CDR3 has 14 amino acids. CDR3 sequence (DNA): TGTGCCAGCAGTTACGCCAACAGGGAAGAGACCCAGTACTTC. Protein product: CASSYANREETQYF.

The V gene is TRBV9, the J gene TRBJ2-5; 11 positions match TRBD2. V lost 0 bases, J lost 5 bases, and 9 bases stayed unmatched. Looked up from germline, CDR1 is SGDLS and CDR2 is YYNGEE. The CDR3 contains 17 residues. The CDR3 region is CASSVDLAGGLGETQYF. Here the CDR3 DNA reads TGTGCCAGCAGCGTAGATTTAGCGGGAGGGCTCGGGGAGACCCAGTACTTC. The full variable domain, with the rest looked up from reference TRBV9 and TRBJ2-5, is DSGVTQTPKHLITATGQRVTLRCSPRSGDLSVYWYQQSLDQGLQFLIQYYNGEERAKGNILERFSAQQFPDLHSELNLSSLELGDSALYFCASSVDLAGGLGETQYFGPGTRLLVL.

V and J are TRBV28 and TRBJ1-2, with D unresolved. Trimming pared 2 bases from V and 5 bases from J, leaving 9 bases between. Germline V gives CDR1 MDHEN, CDR2 SYDVKM. The length of the CDR3 is 13 residues. CDR3 in DNA: TGTGCCAGCAGTTTAGGCCAGAAGTATGGCTACACCTTC. It encodes CASSLGQKYGYTF.

The V and J genes are TRBV9 and TRBJ2-1; 7 bases align to TRBD2. The CDR3 consists of 16 residues. The germline CDR1 and CDR2 sequences are SGDLS and YYNGEE. With V trimmed by 3 bases and J by 8 bases, 14 bases remained unmatched. The CDR3 sequence: CASSAEGGGSMDEQFF. The CDR3 nucleotides read TGTGCCAGCAGCGCAGAGGGTGGCGGGAGCATGGATGAGCAGTTCTTC.

The chain links TRBV5-6 to TRBJ2-2, with TRBD2 matching 8 bases. Germline loops: CDR1 SGHDT, CDR2 YYEEEE. J lost 7 bases, V lost 1 base, and 9 bases had no gene match. This CDR3 has 16 residues. Here the CDR3 reads CASSLYGRAYVGELFF. The CDR3 bases are TGTGCCAGCAGCTTGTACGGGAGGGCCTATGTCGGGGAGCTGTTTTTT.

The chain employs TRBV19 and TRBJ2-7; TRBD2 agrees at 12 bases. V lost 9 bases and J lost 3; bases outside the gene matches: 12. CDR3 length equals 16 residues. Germline CDR1 reads LNHDA; CDR2 reads SQIVND (reference sequence). The CDR3 reads CARGPATSGRGYEQYF. The CDR3, as DNA: TGTGCCAGAGGCCCCGCGACTAGCGGGAGAGGCTACGAGCAGTACTTC.

The chain is built from TRBV28 and TRBJ1-1; D might be TRBD1 (5 bases). The germline V gene has CDR1 MDHEN and CDR2 SYDVKM. Deletions cut 4 bases from V and 4 bases from J, with 25 bases between. The CDR3 totals 18 residues. The CDR3 region is CASSYPKGLGGLGTEAFF. DNA of the CDR3: TGTGCCAGCAGTTACCCGAAGGGGCTCGGGGGGTTAGGCACTGAAGCTTTCTTT.